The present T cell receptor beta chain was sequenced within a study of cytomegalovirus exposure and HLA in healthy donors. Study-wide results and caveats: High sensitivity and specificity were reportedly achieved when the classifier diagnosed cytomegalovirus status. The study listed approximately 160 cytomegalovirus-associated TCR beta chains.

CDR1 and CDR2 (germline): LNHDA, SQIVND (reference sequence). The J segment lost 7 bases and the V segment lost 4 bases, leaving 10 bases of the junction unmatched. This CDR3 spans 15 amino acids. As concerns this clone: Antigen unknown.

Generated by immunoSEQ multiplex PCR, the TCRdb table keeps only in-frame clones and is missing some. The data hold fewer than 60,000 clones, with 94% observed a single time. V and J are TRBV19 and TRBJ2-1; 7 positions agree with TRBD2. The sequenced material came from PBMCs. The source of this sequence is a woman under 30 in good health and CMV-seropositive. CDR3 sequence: CASSTLRLAENEQFF. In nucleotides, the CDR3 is TGTGCCAGTAGTACTCTCCGACTAGCTGAGAATGAGCAGTTCTTC.